These 14 T cell receptor beta chains were all obtained from the same sample, sequenced in a study of blood T cell repertoires in COVID-19. Assay used: immunoSEQ multiplex PCR; TCRdb lists only in-frame clones, some missing. The sample holds approximately 210,000 clones, less than 90% seen once. The material sequenced was peripheral blood. Receptors were obtained from a man aged 35-49 years with acute or convalescent COVID-19.

CDR3: CASSLIQAGIETQYF. The DNA of the CDR3 is TGTGCCAGCAGCTTAATTCAGGCGGGAATCGAGACCCAGTACTTC. The chain couples TRBV7-3 to TRBJ2-5; maybe TRBD2 (6 bases). Trimming left V 1 base short and J 5 bases short, with 14 bases between. From germline, CDR1 is SGHTA and CDR2 FQGTGA. This CDR3 is built from 15 residues.

J is TRBJ2-6 and V is TRBV19; 8 positions agree with TRBD1. The CDR3 is made up of 17 amino acids. Trimming removed 6 bases from V and 1 base from J; junction bases left unmatched: 8. In germline, CDR1 is LNHDA, CDR2 SQIVND (reference sequence). The CDR3 loop is CASSPGGPWSGANVLTF. The DNA for the CDR3 is TGTGCCAGTAGCCCAGGGGGCCCATGGTCTGGGGCCAACGTCCTGACTTTC.

This chain links TRBV28 with TRBJ1-2; D ambiguous. Germline V gene sequence: CDR1 MDHEN, CDR2 SYDVKM. The CDR3 covers 16 residues. With 1 base removed from V and 2 bases from J, the gap between germline ends came to 14 bases. The CDR3 bases are TGTGCCAGCAGTTTATTAGTGGAGGGTTTGAACTATGGCTACACCTTC. Its translation: CASSLLVEGLNYGYTF.

The V call is TRBV29-1, the J call TRBJ2-2; TRBD2 might be the D (5 bases). V lost 7 bases, J lost 6 bases, and 18 bases lay in between. Germline V gives CDR1 SQVTM, CDR2 ANQGSEA. CDR3 length: 14 amino acids. CDR3 sequence (DNA): TGCAGCGCCGGAGATACTAGGAAGCCCGGGGAGCTGTTTTTT. Residues: CSAGDTRKPGELFF.

The CDR3 loop reads CASSLQGETQYF. In DNA, the CDR3 is TGTGCCAGCAGTTTACAGGGGGAGACCCAGTACTTC. The chain is built from TRBV5-6 and TRBJ2-5; 7 nucleotides align to TRBD1. CDR1 is SGHDT, CDR2 YYEEEE, per germline. V was clipped by 5 bases and J by 5 bases; unmatched bases: 3. The CDR3 length is 12 residues.

The chain joins TRBV27 to TRBJ2-7, with 9 bases matching TRBD1. Trimming cost V 5 bases and J 3 bases; bases outside gene matches: 5. The length of the CDR3 is 14 residues. The germline V gene encodes CDR1 MNHEY and CDR2 SMNVEV (reference sequence). Here the CDR3 reads CASSGGQGLYEQYF. CDR3 DNA: TGTGCCAGCAGTGGAGGACAGGGGCTCTACGAGCAGTACTTC.

The chain links TRBV7-2 to TRBJ1-1; tentative D call: TRBD1 (6 bases). Germline assignment: CDR1 SGHTA and CDR2 FQGNSA. V was clipped by 3 bases and J by 2 bases, with 13 bases between them. This CDR3 region has 15 residues. The CDR3 reads CASSFRHRANTEAFF. CDR3 nucleotides: TGTGCCAGCAGCTTCCGTCACAGGGCCAACACTGAAGCTTTCTTT.

This clone was observed once. CDR3 loop: CASSVAGTGVYEQYF. In DNA form, the CDR3 reads TGTGCCAGCAGCGTAGCCGGGACAGGGGTGTACGAGCAGTACTTC. The V gene is TRBV9, the J gene TRBJ2-7; TRBD1 matches at 10 bases. Looked up from germline, CDR1 is SGDLS and CDR2 is YYNGEE. The length of the CDR3 is 15 residues. J gave up 4 bases and V 0 bases, and 4 bases lay outside the gene matches.

CDR3 nucleotides: TGTGCCACGCGGGCCGGGACAGGGGGAGGGAGCAATCAGCCCCAGCATTTT. It codes for CATRAGTGGGSNQPQHF. This chain joins TRBV10-3 and TRBJ1-5, with 11 bases identical to TRBD1. V was pared by 10 bases and J by 1 base, with 12 bases of the junction left unmatched. The CDR3 contains 17 residues. From germline, CDR1 is ENHRY and CDR2 SYGVKD.

The chain has TRBV27 and TRBJ2-3; the D is unclear. The CDR3 is made up of 15 amino acids. CDR1 is MNHEY and CDR2 is SMNVEV in the germline V gene (reference sequence). Between the trimmed V and J ends, which lost 4 bases and 2 bases, there was a span of 13 bases. The CDR3: CASSSNSPHTDTQYF. CDR3 sequence (DNA): TGTGCCAGCAGTTCTAACAGTCCCCACACAGATACGCAGTATTTT.

In its sample, this clone was seen once. The J gene is TRBJ1-2, the V gene TRBV6-5, with 8 bases lining up with TRBD1. Germline V gives CDR1 MNHEY, CDR2 SVGAGI. The length of the CDR3 is 16 residues. V gave up 0 bases and J gave up 3 bases; unmatched junction bases: 6. This chain's CDR3 is CASSYSDRVGHYGYTF. The CDR3, as DNA: TGTGCCAGCAGTTACTCGGACAGGGTCGGGCACTATGGCTACACCTTC.

The chain carries TRBV6-5 and TRBJ2-1; possibly TRBD2 for D (6 bases). The V end lost 5 bases, the J end lost 4 bases, and 15 bases lay between the germline ends. The CDR3 sequence is 15 residues long. The germline gives CDR1 MNHEY, CDR2 SVGAGI. This chain's CDR3 is CASSPPGLVYNEQFF. DNA for the CDR3: TGTGCCAGCAGTCCCCCGGGACTGGTGTACAATGAGCAGTTCTTC.

The chain employs TRBV19 and TRBJ2-2, with 9 bases that match TRBD1. CDR3 size: 16 residues. Trimming at V came to 4 bases and at J to 5 bases, leaving 8 bases not matched to a gene. Looked up from germline, CDR1 is LNHDA and CDR2 is SQIVND (reference sequence). In DNA, the CDR3 is TGTGCCAGTAGTACAGGGACAGGGAGTTGGACCGGGGAGCTGTTTTTT. Protein: CASSTGTGSWTGELFF.

The V gene is TRBV18, the J gene TRBJ2-2, with 8 bases lining up with TRBD1. This CDR3 comprises 15 residues. CDR1 and CDR2 (germline): KGHSH, LQKENI. V lost 5 bases, J lost 5 bases, and 7 bases stayed unmatched. Written as DNA, the CDR3 is TGTGCCAGCTCAGCTCGGACAGGGCTGACCGGGGAGCTGTTTTTT. Encoded protein: CASSARTGLTGELFF.